Listed below are T cell receptor beta chains from one sample, sequenced in a study of T cell responses to AZD1222 COVID-19 vaccine. Generated by immunoSEQ multiplex PCR, the TCRdb table keeps only in-frame clones and is missing some. The repertoire holds roughly 87,000 clones, with around nine tenths as singletons. The sequenced sample was peripheral blood, obtained 28 days after the second AZD1222 dose. These receptors were taken from an adult who received the AZD1222 COVID-19 vaccine. The conserved cysteine and the conserved F or W are not part of the CDR3 here. The D gene is left open where the match is weak. Only part of the rows carry a size: once, few, many, or a class if the clone is expanded.

.	.	TRBV6-1	TRBJ1-5	ASSEGGSGNQPQH
.	.	TRBV5-1	TRBJ1-1	ASSLGSRGRPEAF
.	.	TRBV7-9	TRBJ2-6	ASSLGGIGANVLT
.	.	TRBV11-3	TRBJ2-3	ASSGYTDTQY
TRBD2	.	TRBV28	TRBJ2-7	ASSLLAGVGQY
.	.	TRBV6-5	TRBJ1-2	ASSTGMARGYT
.	.	TRBV7-6	TRBJ1-2	ASSFGEGGNYGYT
.	.	TRBV6-5	TRBJ1-2	ASSYSFQENYGYT
TRBD1	once	TRBV6-5	TRBJ1-2	ASSLLGTGNYGYT
.	.	TRBV7-2	TRBJ1-2	ASSRELNYGYT
.	few	TRBV19	TRBJ2-2	ASAPIVGVAGELF
.	.	TRBV4-3	TRBJ1-5	ASSQDRSPSNQPQH
.	.	TRBV5-4	TRBJ1-6	ASSLGQGGRSPLH
.	.	TRBV2	TRBJ2-1	ATQREFYNEQF
TRBD1	few	TRBV11-3	TRBJ1-2	ASSLEGRGGNYGYT
.	.	TRBV3-1/TRBV3-2	TRBJ1-2	ASSLGDLGFGGYT
.	few	TRBV11-3	TRBJ1-1	ASSLDGREGSTEAF
TRBD1	.	TRBV7-2	TRBJ1-1	ASGSDRANTEAF
TRBD1	.	TRBV6-2/TRBV6-3	TRBJ1-2	ASSLRQGSNYGYT
.	.	TRBV2	TRBJ1-3	ASSPGPWGNTIY
.	.	TRBV14	TRBJ1-3	ASSRSRGGAGNTIY
.	.	TRBV10-2	TRBJ2-1	ASRTGNAYNEQF
TRBD2	.	TRBV29-1	TRBJ2-4	SVEAGSRNIQY
TRBD2	.	TRBV6-5	TRBJ2-1	ASSRGLAGGVEQF
.	few	TRBV5-4	TRBJ2-2	ASSLAETNTGELF
.	.	TRBV27	TRBJ1-6	ASSFQFYNSPLH
.	.	TRBV18	TRBJ1-2	ASSPIGSDPYT
.	.	TRBV3-1/TRBV3-2	TRBJ1-2	ASSQGDRGYT
.	.	TRBV20-1	TRBJ2-7	SARGTDQQY
.	.	TRBV7-2	TRBJ2-5	ASSPGPAGETQY
TRBD2	.	TRBV24-1	TRBJ2-1	ATSLTGGDNEQF
.	.	TRBV7-8	TRBJ1-1	ASSSRGLGAF
TRBD2	.	TRBV5-6	TRBJ2-3	ASSWGLAGVTDTQY
.	.	TRBV5-1	TRBJ1-1	ASSPNPDRNIEAF
TRBD1	.	TRBV30	TRBJ1-2	AWSTSGQGFGYT
TRBD1	.	TRBV9	TRBJ2-1	ASSGGTGSVNEQF
.	.	TRBV11-1	TRBJ2-7	ASSHTGPKDEQY
.	.	TRBV6-5	TRBJ2-3	ASSLRPGTDTQY
.	.	TRBV6-2/TRBV6-3	TRBJ1-2	ASSYSTGPRYT
TRBD1	once	TRBV28	TRBJ2-3	ASSFWSRDRELDTQY
.	.	TRBV11-2	TRBJ1-1	ASSLGDWRNTEAF
.	.	TRBV7-9	TRBJ1-1	ASSHNRAEAF
.	.	TRBV30	TRBJ1-5	AWSTGTNNQPQH